A selection of T cell receptor beta chains follows, all from one sample in a study of monozygotic twins with cystic fibrosis. Sequencing used immunoSEQ multiplex PCR; TCRdb keeps in-frame clones, though not all of them. The sample includes some 35,000 clones, more than 55% of them seen just once. The sample was blood. These receptors originate from a girl aged 5-17 years with cystic fibrosis. CDR3s include the opening cysteine and the closing phenylalanine or tryptophan. A D gene is named only where the DNA matches it firmly. The listing skips clone size in some rows; elsewhere it reads once, few, many or a size class.

j_call clone_size d_call v_call cdr3_aa cdr3_nt
TRBJ1-1 few . TRBV7-2 CASSLVFNTEAFF TGTGCCAGCAGCTTAGTGTTTAACACTGAAGCTTTCTTT
TRBJ1-2 . . TRBV6-6 CASSYKDGYGYTF TGTGCCAGCAGTTACAAGGACGGATATGGCTACACCTTC
TRBJ2-3 . TRBD2 TRBV5-4 CASNFPGTTNTDTQYF TGTGCCAGCAACTTCCCCGGGACTACTAACACAGATACGCAGTATTTT
TRBJ2-7 . . TRBV28 CARENSYEQYF TGTGCCAGGGAGAACTCCTACGAGCAGTACTTC
TRBJ1-3 . . TRBV6-1 CASREATYISSGNTIYF TGTGCCAGCAGGGAAGCGACCTACATCTCCTCTGGAAACACCATATATTTT
TRBJ2-5 . . TRBV18 CASSTLEETQYF TGTGCCAGCTCCACCCTGGAGGAGACCCAGTACTTC
TRBJ1-5 . TRBD1 TRBV5-5 CASSRMDRGLDQPQHF TGTGCCAGCAGCCGAATGGACAGGGGCCTTGATCAGCCCCAGCATTTT
TRBJ1-1 . . TRBV2 CASRAGRLNTEAFF TGTGCCAGCAGAGCGGGACGCTTGAACACTGAAGCTTTCTTT
TRBJ1-1 . TRBD1 TRBV27 CASSWTGGRRNTEAFF TGTGCCAGCAGTTGGACAGGGGGCCGTAGGAACACTGAAGCTTTCTTT
TRBJ2-3 . . TRBV7-2 CASSWGRVADTQYF TGTGCCAGCAGCTGGGGCAGGGTAGCAGATACGCAGTATTTT
TRBJ1-2 . . TRBV12-5 CASGLSGGYYGYTF TGTGCTAGTGGTTTGTCCGGGGGCTACTATGGCTACACCTTC
TRBJ2-2 . TRBD2 TRBV4-3 CASSQDVLQRELTGELFF TGCGCCAGCAGCCAAGATGTCCTCCAGCGGGAGTTAACCGGGGAGCTGTTTTTT
TRBJ2-6 . TRBD2 TRBV11-2 CASSLSGGAGANVLTF TGTGCCAGCAGCTTATCTGGGGGGGCTGGGGCCAACGTCCTGACTTTC
TRBJ1-4 few . TRBV18 CASSPDSNEKLFF TGTGCCAGCTCACCGGACAGTAATGAAAAACTGTTTTTT
TRBJ2-5 few . TRBV5-1 CASSPSKGQETQYF TGCGCCAGCAGCCCCAGCAAAGGACAAGAGACCCAGTACTTC
TRBJ2-5 . TRBD2 TRBV5-6 CASSLAGGKETQYF TGTGCCAGCAGCTTGGCGGGGGGGAAAGAGACCCAGTACTTC
TRBJ2-5 . . TRBV5-1 CASSLGVGPVETQYF TGCGCCAGCAGCTTGGGTGTGGGGCCGGTCGAGACCCAGTACTTC
TRBJ1-2 . . TRBV30 CAWSEGIYGYTF TGTGCCTGGAGTGAAGGAATCTATGGCTACACCTTC
TRBJ2-7 . . TRBV23-1 CASSQSGSYYEQYF TGCGCCAGCAGTCAATCCGGCAGTTACTACGAGCAGTACTTC
TRBJ2-7 . TRBD2 TRBV4-2 CASGNPGLVSYEQYF TGTGCCAGCGGAAATCCGGGACTAGTCTCCTACGAGCAGTACTTC
TRBJ1-1 . . TRBV9 CASSVGGNTNSNTEAFF TGTGCCAGCAGCGTAGGAGGAAATACTAACAGTAACACTGAAGCTTTCTTT
TRBJ1-1 . . TRBV10-3 CAISGAAGTGRTEAFF TGTGCCATCAGTGGGGCTGCAGGTACAGGTAGAACTGAAGCTTTCTTT
TRBJ2-5 once TRBD1 TRBV9 CASRPTGGETQYF TGTGCCAGCAGGCCCACAGGGGGGGAGACCCAGTACTTC
TRBJ2-7 . TRBD1 TRBV29-1 CSVEGWTGDSYEQYF TGCAGCGTTGAAGGATGGACAGGGGACTCCTACGAGCAGTACTTC
TRBJ2-1 few TRBD2 TRBV10-3 CAISSRTSGMEQFF TGTGCCATCAGCTCCAGGACTAGCGGGATGGAGCAGTTCTTC
TRBJ1-5 . . TRBV7-2 CASSLGASGGNQPQHF TGTGCCAGCAGCTTAGGAGCGTCGGGGGGAAATCAGCCCCAGCATTTT
TRBJ1-2 . . TRBV29-1 CSVGVGDYGYTF TGCAGCGTTGGCGTGGGGGACTATGGCTACACCTTC
TRBJ1-1 . TRBD1 TRBV9 CASSQLGGDYTEAFF TGTGCCAGCAGCCAACTAGGGGGCGATTACACTGAAGCTTTCTTT